These 31 T cell receptor beta chains came from one sample sequenced in a study of T cells in Graves' hyperthyroidism and ophthalmopathy. What was amplified from RNA transcripts were TCR beta CDR3 regions. Initially, a first-round RT-PCR of the TCR CDR3 employed the HTBI primer set. TCRdb re-analysed the multiplex PCR reads in MiXCR, keeping a single row per CDR3 protein. Seen here are about 610,000 distinct CDR3 sequences, 15% to 20% observed once, and the top ten hold about 3.5%. The sequencing input was blood. All receptors come from a woman aged 40 to 50 with Graves' ophthalmopathy.

V is TRBV13 and J is TRBJ2-7; 7 nucleotides align to TRBD1. This CDR3 comprises 14 residues. Germline V lookup: CDR1 PRHDT, CDR2 FYEKMQ (reference sequence). V dropped 8 bases and J dropped 6; count of bases not matched to a gene: 13. CDR3 residues: CASERQGGSSEQYF. The CDR3 DNA is TGTGCCAGCGAAAGACAGGGTGGGTCTAGCGAGCAGTACTTC.

This clonotype was picked up many times. The chain employs TRBV19 and TRBJ1-1, with 7 bases matching TRBD1. The CDR3 loop spans 12 amino acids. The V gene end was trimmed by 6 bases and the J gene end by 5 bases; junction bases not matched to a gene: 3. Germline loops: CDR1 LNHDA, CDR2 SQIVND (reference sequence). This CDR3 is CASRTGKTEAFF. DNA of the CDR3: TGTGCCAGTAGGACAGGGAAAACTGAAGCTTTCTTT. The full variable domain, rest sourced from reference TRBV19 and TRBJ1-1, is DGGITQSPKYLFRKEGQNVTLSCEQNLNHDAMYWYRQDPGQGLRLIYYSQIVNDFQKGDIAEGYSVSREKKESFPLTVTSAQKNPTAFYLCASRTGKTEAFFGQGTRLTVV.

This sequence joins TRBV29-1 and TRBJ1-1; D possibly corresponds to TRBD1 (6 bases). CDR1 and CDR2 from the germline V gene are SQVTM and ANQGSEA. The V end was cut by 8 bases, the J end by 1 base, with 11 bases between. This CDR3 region has 12 residues. This CDR3 is CSFSRGNTEAFF. The DNA of the CDR3 is TGCAGCTTTTCCAGGGGGAACACTGAAGCTTTCTTT.

This clonotype came up a few times. This rearrangement joins TRBV20-1 to TRBJ2-3; no firm D call. Trimming took off 1 base at V and 2 bases at J, with 7 bases between the two ends. Per germline, CDR1 DFQATT and CDR2 SNEGSKA (reference sequence). The CDR3 spans 13 residues. The CDR3 region has the DNA TGCAGTGCTAGAGCGGCCTACACAGATACGCAGTATTTT. Residues: CSARAAYTDTQYF.

This clonotype was detected only a few times. The chain uses TRBV9 and TRBJ2-7, with D unclear. CDR3 length equals 14 residues. Per the germline V gene, CDR1 is SGDLS and CDR2 is YYNGEE. V was shortened by 4 bases and J by 0 bases, with 11 bases between the two germline ends. The DNA of the CDR3 is TGTGCCAGCAGCCCTCGTCTGATCTCCTACGAGCAGTACTTC. Translated: CASSPRLISYEQYF.

Details on this clonotype: A much bigger clone sits one base away, suggesting this may be a read error. Here the CDR3 reads CANSLGPTEAFF. The CDR3 DNA is TGTGCCAACAGCTTAGGACCCACTGAAGCTTTCTTT. V is TRBV11-2 and J is TRBJ1-1; D not resolved. This CDR3 comprises 12 residues. Per germline, CDR1 SGHAT and CDR2 FQNNGV.

This clonotype occurred a few times. The chain is built from TRBV20-1 and TRBJ2-5; no clear D gene. The CDR3 sequence is 14 residues long. V was trimmed by 3 bases and J by 3 bases, leaving 14 bases between them. CDR1 is DFQATT and CDR2 is SNEGSKA in the germline V gene (reference sequence). CDR3 in amino acids: CSARLLEIEETQYF. CDR3 sequence (DNA): TGCAGTGCTAGGCTCCTGGAGATAGAAGAGACCCAGTACTTC.

The chain couples TRBV5-1 to TRBJ2-2; TRBD2 matches at 15 bases. CDR1 is SGHRS and CDR2 is YFSETQ in the germline V gene. V lost 4 bases, J lost 5 bases, and 6 bases stayed unmatched. The CDR3 loop spans 17 amino acids. CDR3 DNA: TGCGCCAGCAGCCGGGGACTAGCGGGAGGTCAAACCGGGGAGCTGTTTTTT. As protein: CASSRGLAGGQTGELFF.

The sample holds many counts of this clonotype. This chain links TRBV29-1 with TRBJ2-7, with 7 bases matching TRBD1. In germline, CDR1 is SQVTM, CDR2 ANQGSEA. V shed 6 bases, J shed 1 base, and the junction held 9 bases outside the gene matches. This CDR3 is 14 amino acids long. The CDR3 sequence: CSVTRQGLSYEQYF. For the CDR3, the DNA is TGCAGCGTCACTAGACAGGGTCTATCCTACGAGCAGTACTTC.

This clonotype came up a few times. V is TRBV20-1 and J is TRBJ2-3; 13 bases agree with TRBD2. Germline V CDR1 and CDR2: DFQATT, SNEGSKA (reference sequence). Germline trimming cut 5 bases from V and 5 bases from J; bases unmatched to any gene: 10. The CDR3 sequence is 16 residues long. The DNA for the CDR3 is TGCAGTGCTGGAATGGATTGGACTAGCGGGGGAGATACGCAGTATTTT. The encoded protein is CSAGMDWTSGGDTQYF.

The table lists this clonotype with many counts. The chain has TRBV7-6 and TRBJ2-1, with D hard to call. Trimming shortened V by 6 bases and J by 8 bases, and 14 bases separated the two germline ends. Per germline, CDR1 SGHVS and CDR2 FNYEAQ. The CDR3 contains 13 residues. The CDR3 sequence is CASRKTPEHEQFF. In DNA, the CDR3 is TGTGCCAGCAGAAAAACGCCGGAACATGAGCAGTTCTTC.

J is TRBJ1-2 and V is TRBV10-3; 8 nucleotides line up with TRBD1. The germline V gene has CDR1 ENHRY and CDR2 SYGVKD. Germline trimming cut 10 bases from V and 3 bases from J; bases unmatched to any gene: 10. This CDR3 region has 14 residues. In DNA form, the CDR3 reads TGTGCCACCCTGGGACAGGACGACTACTATGGCTACACCTTC. Translating it yields CATLGQDDYYGYTF.

This chain links TRBV9 with TRBJ1-1, with 12 bases identical to TRBD1. This CDR3 comprises 13 residues. The trim removed 8 bases at V and 4 bases at J, leaving 3 bases unmatched. Germline assignment: CDR1 SGDLS and CDR2 YYNGEE. The CDR3 loop reads CASGTGGTTEAFF. Here the CDR3 DNA reads TGTGCCAGTGGGACAGGGGGCACCACTGAAGCTTTCTTT.

This clonotype was seen at least ten times. V usage is TRBV5-1 and J usage is TRBJ1-1; TRBD1 matches 7 bases. The CDR3 sequence is 13 residues long. Looked up from germline, CDR1 is SGHRS and CDR2 is YFSETQ. The junction had 10 bases not matched to a gene; V was cut back by 4 bases and J by 10 bases. CDR3 amino acids: CASSTGDSLIAFF. In nucleotides, the CDR3 is TGCGCCAGCAGCACGGGGGACAGCCTGATAGCTTTCTTT.

This clonotype turned up a few times. V usage is TRBV20-1 and J usage is TRBJ1-5; D not resolved. CDR3 length: 14 residues. The germline gives CDR1 DFQATT, CDR2 SNEGSKA (reference sequence). The V end was cut by 0 bases, the J end by 4 bases, with 10 bases between. DNA of the CDR3: TGCAGTGCTAGAGATAGGGTGCCTAATCAGCCCCAGCATTTT. Translating gives CSARDRVPNQPQHF.

The chain carries TRBV19 and TRBJ2-7; D not resolved. Germline loops: CDR1 LNHDA, CDR2 SQIVND (reference sequence). The CDR3 is made up of 15 amino acids. V lost 5 bases and J 0 bases, leaving 14 bases between the germline ends. CDR3 coding DNA: TGTGCCAGTAGTGACCCGAGAGGTAACTCCTACGAGCAGTACTTC. It translates to CASSDPRGNSYEQYF.

This clonotype has ten or more counts. The CDR3 region is CASSLGFTTYEQYF. CDR3 coding DNA: TGTGCCAGCAGCTTAGGGTTCACAACCTACGAGCAGTACTTC. The chain has TRBV7-9 and TRBJ2-7; D ambiguous. The CDR3 contains 14 residues. Between the trimmed V and J ends, which lost 1 base and 2 bases, there was a span of 9 bases. Germline lookup yields CDR1 SEHNR and CDR2 FQNEAQ (reference sequence).

The V call is TRBV18, the J call TRBJ2-2; no clear D gene. This CDR3 region has 15 residues. Germline V gives CDR1 KGHSH, CDR2 LQKENI. The germline V and J ends were trimmed by 3 bases and 6 bases, with 14 bases remaining between them. The CDR3 bases are TGTGCCAGCTCACCGTTATCCCCCCCGGCCGGGGAGCTGTTTTTT. As protein: CASSPLSPPAGELFF.

In its sample, this clonotype was seen many times. The V and J genes are TRBV30 and TRBJ2-7, with a tentative D call TRBD2 (7 bases). CDR1 is GTSNPN and CDR2 is SVGIG in the germline V gene (reference sequence). The CDR3 loop spans 15 amino acids. Trimming shortened V by 3 bases and J by 4 bases, and 19 bases separated the two germline ends. CDR3 sequence: CAWRKGGGLMYEQYF. The CDR3 DNA is TGTGCCTGGAGAAAAGGGGGGGGTTTGATGTACGAGCAGTACTTC.

This clonotype was seen at least ten times. J is TRBJ2-1 and V is TRBV2; no firm D call. This CDR3 contains 12 residues. Germline CDR1 reads SNHLY; CDR2 reads FYNNEI. The V gene lost 8 bases and the J gene lost 1 base, with 6 bases spanning the gap. The CDR3 reads CASLQSYNEQFF. DNA of the CDR3: TGTGCCAGCCTACAGTCCTACAATGAGCAGTTCTTC.

This clonotype was counted ten times or more. V is TRBV28 and J is TRBJ2-7; TRBD2 is a possible D gene (5 bases). Between the trimmed V and J ends, which lost 2 bases and 2 bases, there was a span of 16 bases. CDR1 MDHEN and CDR2 SYDVKM come from the germline V gene. This CDR3 is built from 16 residues. The chain's CDR3 is CASSLRSRESPYEQYF. The CDR3 coding sequence is TGTGCCAGCAGTTTAAGGTCGAGGGAATCCCCCTACGAGCAGTACTTC.

This clonotype has more than one count but fewer than ten. The chain uses TRBV19 and TRBJ1-2; D uncertain. The CDR3 has 14 residues. Germline loops: CDR1 LNHDA, CDR2 SQIVND (reference sequence). Trimming cost V 5 bases and J 0 bases, with 10 bases left between them. Here the CDR3 reads CASSDWRTNYGYTF. CDR3 coding DNA: TGTGCCAGTAGTGATTGGAGGACTAACTATGGCTACACCTTC. The full variable domain, with the rest looked up from reference TRBV19 and TRBJ1-2, is DGGITQSPKYLFRKEGQNVTLSCEQNLNHDAMYWYRQDPGQGLRLIYYSQIVNDFQKGDIAEGYSVSREKKESFPLTVTSAQKNPTAFYLCASSDWRTNYGYTFGSGTRLTVV.

The CDR3 sequence: CAISETRLAGGTTQYF. The CDR3 coding sequence is TGTGCCATCAGTGAGACAAGACTAGCGGGGGGGACTACGCAGTATTTT. The rearrangement joins TRBV10-3 to TRBJ2-3; 14 bases line up with TRBD2. Germline trimming cut 2 bases from V and 8 bases from J; bases unmatched to any gene: 6. Germline CDR1 is ENHRY and CDR2 is SYGVKD. The CDR3 sequence is 16 residues long.

The chain is built from TRBV15 and TRBJ1-2, with D possibly being TRBD1 (5 bases). V lost 0 bases and J lost 7, with 12 bases in between. The CDR3 spans 14 residues. CDR1 and CDR2 (germline): LNHNV, YYDKDF (reference sequence). CDR3 residues: CATSRDRGESGYTF. DNA of the CDR3: TGTGCCACCAGCAGAGATCGGGGGGAATCTGGCTACACCTTC.

This clonotype was seen many times. The chain has TRBV20-1 and TRBJ1-1; D is perhaps TRBD1 (6 bases). The CDR3 has 14 residues. The V end lost 3 bases, the J end lost 4 bases, and 15 bases lay between the germline ends. CDR1 is DFQATT and CDR2 is SNEGSKA in the germline V gene (reference sequence). Here the CDR3 reads CSASVSRGVTEAFF. The CDR3 DNA follows: TGCAGTGCTAGCGTGAGCAGGGGTGTCACTGAAGCTTTCTTT.

This clonotype was detected ten times or more. The genes are TRBV6-2 or TRBV6-3 and TRBJ2-5; no definite D call. Germline CDR1 is MNHEY and CDR2 is SVGEGT. The CDR3 is 12 residues long. V gave up 2 bases and J gave up 7 bases, with 8 bases separating them. Here the CDR3 DNA reads TGTGCCAGCAGTTACGAATCAGGGACCCAGTACTTC. Translating gives CASSYESGTQYF.

This clonotype was seen at least ten times. The chain links TRBV2 to TRBJ1-1; D not certain. The CDR3 sequence is 14 residues long. CDR1 is SNHLY and CDR2 is FYNNEI in the germline V gene. The V and J ends lost 7 bases and 0 bases respectively, with 12 bases between them. CDR3 nucleotide sequence: TGTGCCAGCAAGCCGATTCGAGTGAACACTGAAGCTTTCTTT. It yields the protein CASKPIRVNTEAFF.

For this clonotype: It may be a read error: a sequence one base away is much more abundant. CDR3 region: CASSSIQGNYGCTF. For the CDR3, the DNA is TGTGCCAGCAGCTCTATTCAGGGGAACTATGGCTGCACCTTC. The gene calls are TRBV11-2 and TRBJ1-2; D might be TRBD1 (6 bases). The germline V gene has CDR1 SGHAT and CDR2 FQNNGV. The CDR3 consists of 14 residues.

Turning to this clonotype: An end of the junction does not agree with germline; a read error may underlie this. The chain uses TRBV7-7 and TRBJ2-2; TRBD1 aligns across 9 bases. Germline CDR1 and CDR2: SSHAT and FNYEAQ (reference sequence). This CDR3 comprises 17 residues. The CDR3 DNA follows: TGTGCTAGCAGCTTAAATCCCGGGACAGGGTCGTCCGGGGAGCTGTTTTTT. Protein product: CASSLNPGTGSSGELFF.

In nucleotides, the CDR3 is TGTGCCAGTAGTATAATTCCCGGGGAGCTGTTTTTT. Translated: CASSIIPGELFF. The genes are TRBV19 and TRBJ2-2, with no clear D. The CDR3 is made up of 12 amino acids. CDR1 is LNHDA and CDR2 is SQIVND in the germline V gene (reference sequence). V was clipped by 2 bases and J by 6 bases, with 4 bases between them.

This clonotype occurred a few times. This chain links TRBV28 with TRBJ1-5, with D possibly matching TRBD1 (5 bases). Trimming stripped 3 bases from V and 5 bases from J, with 11 bases between. This CDR3 contains 14 residues. Germline CDR1 MDHEN, CDR2 SYDVKM. The CDR3 protein is CASSLRREDQPQHF. The CDR3 DNA reads TGTGCCAGCAGTTTGCGCAGGGAGGATCAGCCCCAGCATTTT.